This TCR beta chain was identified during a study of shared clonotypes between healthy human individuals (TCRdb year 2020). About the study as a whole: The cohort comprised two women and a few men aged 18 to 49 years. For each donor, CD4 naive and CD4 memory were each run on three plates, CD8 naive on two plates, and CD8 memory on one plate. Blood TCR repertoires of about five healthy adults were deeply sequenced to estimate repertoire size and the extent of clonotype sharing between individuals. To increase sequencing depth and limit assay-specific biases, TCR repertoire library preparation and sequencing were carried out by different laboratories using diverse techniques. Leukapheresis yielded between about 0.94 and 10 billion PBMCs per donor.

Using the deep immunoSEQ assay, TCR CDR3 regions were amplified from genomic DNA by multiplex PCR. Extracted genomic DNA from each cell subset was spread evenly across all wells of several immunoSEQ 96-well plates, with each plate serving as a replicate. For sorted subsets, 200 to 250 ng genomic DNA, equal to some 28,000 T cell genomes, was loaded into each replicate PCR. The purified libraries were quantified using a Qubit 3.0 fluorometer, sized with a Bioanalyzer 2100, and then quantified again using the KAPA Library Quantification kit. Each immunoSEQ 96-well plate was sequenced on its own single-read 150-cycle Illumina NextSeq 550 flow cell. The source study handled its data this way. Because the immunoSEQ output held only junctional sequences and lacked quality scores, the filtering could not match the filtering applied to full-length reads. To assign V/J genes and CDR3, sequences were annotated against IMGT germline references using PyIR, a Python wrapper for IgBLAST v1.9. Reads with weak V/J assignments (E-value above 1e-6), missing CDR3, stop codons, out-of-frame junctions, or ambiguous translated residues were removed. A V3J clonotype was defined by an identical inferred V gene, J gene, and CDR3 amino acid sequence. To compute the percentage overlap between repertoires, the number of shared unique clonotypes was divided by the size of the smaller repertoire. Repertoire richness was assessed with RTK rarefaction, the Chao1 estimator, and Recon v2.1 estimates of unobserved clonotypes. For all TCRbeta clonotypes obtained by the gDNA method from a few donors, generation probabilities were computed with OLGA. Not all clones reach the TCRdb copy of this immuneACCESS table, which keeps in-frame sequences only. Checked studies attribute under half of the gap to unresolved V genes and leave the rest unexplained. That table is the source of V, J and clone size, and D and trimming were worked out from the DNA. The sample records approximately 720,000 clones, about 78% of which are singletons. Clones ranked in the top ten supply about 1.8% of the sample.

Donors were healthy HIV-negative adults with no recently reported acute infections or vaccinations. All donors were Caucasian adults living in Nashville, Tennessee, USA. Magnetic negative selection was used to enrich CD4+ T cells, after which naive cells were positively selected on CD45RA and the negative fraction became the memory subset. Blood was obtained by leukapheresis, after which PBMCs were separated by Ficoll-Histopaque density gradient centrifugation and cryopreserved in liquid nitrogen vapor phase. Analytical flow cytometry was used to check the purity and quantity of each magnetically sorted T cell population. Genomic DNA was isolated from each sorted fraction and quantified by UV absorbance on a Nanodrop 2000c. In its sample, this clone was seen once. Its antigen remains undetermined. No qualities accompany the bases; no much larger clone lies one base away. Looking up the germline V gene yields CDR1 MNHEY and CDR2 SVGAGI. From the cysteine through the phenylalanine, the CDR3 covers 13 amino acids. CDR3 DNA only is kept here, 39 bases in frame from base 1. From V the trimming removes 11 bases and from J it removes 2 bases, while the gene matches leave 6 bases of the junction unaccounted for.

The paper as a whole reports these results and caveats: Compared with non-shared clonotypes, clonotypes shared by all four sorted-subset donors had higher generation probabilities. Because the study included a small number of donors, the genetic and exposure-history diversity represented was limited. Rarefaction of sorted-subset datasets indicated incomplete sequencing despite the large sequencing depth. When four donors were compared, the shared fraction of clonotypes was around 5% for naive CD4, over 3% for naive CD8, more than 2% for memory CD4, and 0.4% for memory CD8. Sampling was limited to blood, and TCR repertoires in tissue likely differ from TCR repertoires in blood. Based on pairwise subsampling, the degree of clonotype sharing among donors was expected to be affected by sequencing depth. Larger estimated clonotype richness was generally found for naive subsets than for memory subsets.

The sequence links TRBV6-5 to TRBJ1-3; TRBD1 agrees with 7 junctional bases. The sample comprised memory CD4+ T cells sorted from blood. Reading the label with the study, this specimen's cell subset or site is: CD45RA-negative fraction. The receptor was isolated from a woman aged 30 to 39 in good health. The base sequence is TGTGCCGGAAGGGACAGCCCTGGAAACACCATATATTTT. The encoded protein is CAGRDSPGNTIYF.